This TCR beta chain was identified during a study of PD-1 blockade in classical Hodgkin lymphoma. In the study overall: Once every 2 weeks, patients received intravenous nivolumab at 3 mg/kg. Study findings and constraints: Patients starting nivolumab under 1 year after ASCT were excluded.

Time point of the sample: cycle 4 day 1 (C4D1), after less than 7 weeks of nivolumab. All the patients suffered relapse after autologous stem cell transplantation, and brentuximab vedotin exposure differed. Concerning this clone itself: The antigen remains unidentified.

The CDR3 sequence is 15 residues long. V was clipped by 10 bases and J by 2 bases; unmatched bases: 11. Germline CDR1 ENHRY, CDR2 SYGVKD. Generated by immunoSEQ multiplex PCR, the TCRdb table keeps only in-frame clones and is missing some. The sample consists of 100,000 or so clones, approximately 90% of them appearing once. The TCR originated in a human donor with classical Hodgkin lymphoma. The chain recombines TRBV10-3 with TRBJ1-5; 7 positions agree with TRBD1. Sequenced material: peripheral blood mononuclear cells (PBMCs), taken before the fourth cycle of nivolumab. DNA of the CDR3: TGTGCCACGAAACAGGGGCTGGGGGGCAATCAGCCCCAGCATTTT. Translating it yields CATKQGLGGNQPQHF.